This T cell receptor (beta chain) comes out of a study of T cells in Graves' hyperthyroidism and ophthalmopathy (dated by TCRdb to the late 2010s). Context from the whole study: Peripheral blood was collected at initial diagnosis, before any treatment. A discovery cohort of about 96 patients, roughly 45 with Graves' ophthalmopathy and approximately 60 with stable Graves' hyperthyroidism, was used to find distinguishing TCR V-J signatures. Prospective prediction of ophthalmopathy was tested in an independent validation cohort consisting of fewer than 20 hyperthyroidism patients and approximately 16 patients who later progressed to ophthalmopathy. The 100 or so discovery patients were divided at random into training and test sets in a 7:3 ratio. In more than 5 Graves' hyperthyroidism patients, the study also compared T-cell repertoires from thyroid tissue with T-cell repertoires from blood. Once sampling was done, hyperthyroidism patients were given methimazole at a starting dose of 30 mg daily, whereas ophthalmopathy patients were given high-dose intravenous methylprednisolone. The paper describes TCR Vbeta CDR3 sequencing of 140 or so peripheral blood samples, made up of 43 ophthalmopathy patients, 70 to 75 hyperthyroidism patients and about 17 progressor patients. Points the paper makes about the study in general: No statistical method was used to fix the sample size in advance, and group allocation was not hidden from the investigators. In validation, the model predicted progression to ophthalmopathy with 65% to 71% sensitivity and approximately 78% specificity, a median of about 6 months before onset. Blood samples also contained most of the expanded thyroid clonotypes (frequency above 0.001), which suggests that blood repertoires may reflect thyroid immune responses. A 13 V-J signature model separated ophthalmopathy from stable hyperthyroidism, with over 85% sensitivity and around 84% specificity in cross-validation and 80%/75% in testing.

This clonotype was counted at least ten times. Its specific antigen is unknown. Within one base of it there is no much larger clone, and no base qualities were kept. A patient counted as having stable Graves' hyperthyroidism if no progression to ophthalmopathy occurred over 18 months of follow-up. Hyperthyroidism patients were aged 18 to 65 years and newly diagnosed, with disease duration of less than 2 months. Any patient with an uncontrolled infection, another autoimmune disease, pregnancy or lactation was excluded. Diagnoses were based on clinical symptoms, serum thyroxine and TRAb, thyroid ultrasound and orbital computed tomography. Ficoll-Paque density gradient centrifugation was used to isolate PBMCs from approximately 10 ml of fresh peripheral blood. Trizol reagent was used to extract total RNA, and RNA quality was then checked on an Agilent 2100 Bioanalyzer. Amplification of TCR beta CDR3 regions was carried out from RNA transcripts. For the first round of RT-PCR on the TCR CDR3, the HTBI primer set was used together with the Qiagen OneStep RT-PCR kit. A second multiplex PCR round built the libraries, followed by size selection and purification. Libraries were sequenced paired-end with 100 bp reads on an Illumina HiSeq2000. Under the source paper's analysis protocol: Raw data were processed with SOAPnuke, discarding reads with adapters, uncalled bases, mean Phred below 15, or no exact constant-primer or identifier match. COPE v1.2.5 was used to merge the high-quality paired reads, and each unique nucleotide sequence was defined as a clonotype. MiTCR v1.1 was used to align the clonotypes against IMGT TRBV, TRBD and TRBJ reference segments. The analysis was restricted to V-J combinations with a frequency above 0.0001, which together covered just over 99% of the repertoires. The TCS score was defined as the ratio of F50 (clonal expansion) to E x V (chaos), calculated using BLOSUM62-based TCRdist between CDR3 peptides within each V-J. Welch's t-statistics and random forest reduced several hundred V-J features to roughly 13, which were used in a naive Bayes classifier (R e1071). TCRdb reprocessing: public reads trimmed at Q25 with fastp, clones called with MiXCR, in-frame beta chains kept. Entries are consolidated by CDR3 protein sequence, retaining the most common genes and DNA. The V and J calls shown here were made by TCRdb, not taken from the authors' results. This sample gives approximately 220,000 distinct CDR3 sequences in total; roughly 18% of them show up just once. 35% to 50% of the sample rests with the top ten.

Sequencing was performed on blood. This receptor was taken from a man aged 35 to 55 with Graves' hyperthyroidism.

This receptor has the CDR3 CASSQEPSRDIQYF. The nucleotide sequence reads as follows: TGTGCCAGCAGCCAAGAGCCCTCAAGGGACATTCAGTACTTC. This sequence uses TRBV3-1 and TRBJ2-4; the D gene assignment is ambiguous. The CDR3 covers 14 residues, taking in both the cysteine and the phenylalanine. The entry retains the CDR3 DNA only, 42 bases that are in frame from base 1. Trimming at the junction amounts to 0 bases on V and 8 bases on J, and the germline ends lie 11 bases apart. In the germline V gene (reference sequence), CDR1 corresponds to LGHDT and CDR2 to YNNKEL.